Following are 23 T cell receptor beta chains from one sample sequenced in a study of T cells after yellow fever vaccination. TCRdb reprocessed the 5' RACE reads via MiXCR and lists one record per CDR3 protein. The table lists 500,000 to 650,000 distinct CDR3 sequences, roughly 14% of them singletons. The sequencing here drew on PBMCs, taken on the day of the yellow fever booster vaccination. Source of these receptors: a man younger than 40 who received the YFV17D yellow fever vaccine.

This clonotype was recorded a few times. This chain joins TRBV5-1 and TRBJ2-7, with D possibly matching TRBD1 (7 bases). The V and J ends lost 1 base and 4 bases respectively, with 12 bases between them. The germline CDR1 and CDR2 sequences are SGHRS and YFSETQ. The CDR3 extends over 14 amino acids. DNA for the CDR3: TGCGCCAGCAGCTTGAGGGACAGCGGGTACGAGCAGTACTTC. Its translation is CASSLRDSGYEQYF.

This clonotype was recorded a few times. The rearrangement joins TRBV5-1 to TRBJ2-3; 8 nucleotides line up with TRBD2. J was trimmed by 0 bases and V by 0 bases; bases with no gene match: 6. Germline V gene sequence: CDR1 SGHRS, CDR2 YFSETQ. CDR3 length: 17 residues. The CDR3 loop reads CASSLGTSGPSTDTQYF. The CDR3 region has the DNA TGCGCCAGCAGCTTGGGCACTAGCGGCCCTAGCACAGATACGCAGTATTTT.

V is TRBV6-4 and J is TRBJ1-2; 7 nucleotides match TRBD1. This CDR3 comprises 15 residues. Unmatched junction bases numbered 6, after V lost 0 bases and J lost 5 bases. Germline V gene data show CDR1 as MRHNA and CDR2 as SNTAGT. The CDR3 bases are TGTGCCAGCAGTGACTCGATAGGGGGCGGTTATGGCTACACCTTC. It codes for CASSDSIGGGYGYTF.

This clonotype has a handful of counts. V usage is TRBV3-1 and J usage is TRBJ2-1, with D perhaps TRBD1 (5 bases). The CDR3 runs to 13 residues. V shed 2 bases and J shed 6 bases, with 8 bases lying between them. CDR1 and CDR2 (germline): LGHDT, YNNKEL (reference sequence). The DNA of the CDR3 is TGTGCCAGCAGCCAATGGCAGGGCAATGAGCAGTTCTTC. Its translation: CASSQWQGNEQFF.

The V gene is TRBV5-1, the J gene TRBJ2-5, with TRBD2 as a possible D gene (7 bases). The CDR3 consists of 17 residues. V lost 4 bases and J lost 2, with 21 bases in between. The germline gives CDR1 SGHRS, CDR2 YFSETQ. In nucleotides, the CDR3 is TGCGCCAGCAGCAGGGGGGTTCTAGCGGACGTACAAGAGACCCAGTACTTC. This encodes CASSRGVLADVQETQYF.

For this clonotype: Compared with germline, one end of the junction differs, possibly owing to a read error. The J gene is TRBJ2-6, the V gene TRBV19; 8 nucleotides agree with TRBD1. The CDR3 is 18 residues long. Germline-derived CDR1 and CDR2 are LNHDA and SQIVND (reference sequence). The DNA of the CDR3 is TGTGCCAGTAGTCCAGACAGGGGCCATTACTCTCGGGCCAACGTCCTGACTTTC. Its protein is CASSPDRGHYSRANVLTF.

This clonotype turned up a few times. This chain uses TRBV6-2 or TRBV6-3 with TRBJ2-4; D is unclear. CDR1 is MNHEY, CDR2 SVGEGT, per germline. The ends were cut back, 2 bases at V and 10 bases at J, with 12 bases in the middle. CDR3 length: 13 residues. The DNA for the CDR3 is TGTGCCAGCAGTTACGGCGGTTCACTAATTCAGTACTTC. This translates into CASSYGGSLIQYF.

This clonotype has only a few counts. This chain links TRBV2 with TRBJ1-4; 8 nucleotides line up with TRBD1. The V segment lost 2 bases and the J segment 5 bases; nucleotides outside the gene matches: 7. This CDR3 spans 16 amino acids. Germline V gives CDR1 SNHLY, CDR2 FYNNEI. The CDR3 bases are TGTGCCAGCAGTGAACGGGGACAGGAGGGGAATGAAAAACTGTTTTTT. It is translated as CASSERGQEGNEKLFF. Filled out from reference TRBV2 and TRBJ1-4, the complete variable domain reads EPEVTQTPSHQVTQMGQEVILRCVPISNHLYFYWYRQILGQKVEFLVSFYNNEISEKSEIFDDQFSVERPDGSNFTLKIRSTKLEDSAMYFCASSERGQEGNEKLFFGSGTQLSVL.

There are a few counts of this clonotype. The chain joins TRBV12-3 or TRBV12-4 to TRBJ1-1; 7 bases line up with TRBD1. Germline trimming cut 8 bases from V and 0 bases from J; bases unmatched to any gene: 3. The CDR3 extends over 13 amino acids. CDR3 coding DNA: TGTGCCAGCGGAGGGGGCTTGAACACTGAAGCTTTCTTT. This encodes CASGGGLNTEAFF.

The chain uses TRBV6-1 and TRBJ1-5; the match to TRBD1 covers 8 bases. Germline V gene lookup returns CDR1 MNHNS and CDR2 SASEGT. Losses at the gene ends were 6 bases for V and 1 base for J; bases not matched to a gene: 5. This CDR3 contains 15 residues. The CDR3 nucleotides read TGTGCCAGCAGACCCGGGACAGGAAGCAATCAGCCCCAGCATTTT. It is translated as CASRPGTGSNQPQHF.

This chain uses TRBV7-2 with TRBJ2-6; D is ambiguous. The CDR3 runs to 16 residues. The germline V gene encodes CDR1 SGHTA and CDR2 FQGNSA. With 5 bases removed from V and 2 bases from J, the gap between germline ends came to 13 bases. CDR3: CASSQVGRAGANVLTF. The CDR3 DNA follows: TGTGCCAGCAGCCAGGTCGGAAGGGCTGGGGCCAACGTCCTGACTTTC.

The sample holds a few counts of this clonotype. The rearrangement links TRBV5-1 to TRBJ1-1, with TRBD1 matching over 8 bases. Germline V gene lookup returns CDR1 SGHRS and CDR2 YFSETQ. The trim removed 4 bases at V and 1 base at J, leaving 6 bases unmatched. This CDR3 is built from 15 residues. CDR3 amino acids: CASSARQGQNTEAFF. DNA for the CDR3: TGCGCCAGCAGCGCACGACAGGGGCAGAACACTGAAGCTTTCTTT.

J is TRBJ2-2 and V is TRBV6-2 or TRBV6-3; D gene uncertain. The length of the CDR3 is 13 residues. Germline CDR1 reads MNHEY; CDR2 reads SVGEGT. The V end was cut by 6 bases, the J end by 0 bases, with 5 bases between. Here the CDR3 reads CASRWTNTGELFF. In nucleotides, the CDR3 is TGTGCCAGCAGGTGGACGAACACCGGGGAGCTGTTTTTT.

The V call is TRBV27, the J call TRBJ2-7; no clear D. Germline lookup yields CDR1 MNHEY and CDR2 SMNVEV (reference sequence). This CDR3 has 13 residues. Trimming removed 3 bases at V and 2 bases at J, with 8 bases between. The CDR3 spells CASSFYGPYEQYF. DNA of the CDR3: TGTGCCAGCAGTTTTTACGGACCCTACGAGCAGTACTTC.

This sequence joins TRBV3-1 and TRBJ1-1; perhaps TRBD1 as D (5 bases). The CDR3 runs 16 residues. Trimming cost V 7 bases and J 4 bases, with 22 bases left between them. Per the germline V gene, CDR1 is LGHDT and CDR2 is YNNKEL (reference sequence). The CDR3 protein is CASKLETLGRVTEAFF. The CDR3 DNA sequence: TGTGCCAGCAAACTGGAGACCCTGGGACGGGTCACTGAAGCTTTCTTT.

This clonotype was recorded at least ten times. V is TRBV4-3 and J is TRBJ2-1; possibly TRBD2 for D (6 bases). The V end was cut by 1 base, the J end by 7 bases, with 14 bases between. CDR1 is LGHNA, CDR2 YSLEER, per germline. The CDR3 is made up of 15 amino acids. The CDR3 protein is CASSQGGGRRNEQFF. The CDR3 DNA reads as TGCGCCAGCAGCCAAGGAGGAGGGAGAAGGAATGAGCAGTTCTTC.

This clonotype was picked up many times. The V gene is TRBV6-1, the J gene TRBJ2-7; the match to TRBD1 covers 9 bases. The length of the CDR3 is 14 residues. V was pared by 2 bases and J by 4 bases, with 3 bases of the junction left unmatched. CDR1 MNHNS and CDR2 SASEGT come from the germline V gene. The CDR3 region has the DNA TGTGCCAGCAGTGAATCGGGACAGGGTTACGAGCAGTACTTC. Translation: CASSESGQGYEQYF.

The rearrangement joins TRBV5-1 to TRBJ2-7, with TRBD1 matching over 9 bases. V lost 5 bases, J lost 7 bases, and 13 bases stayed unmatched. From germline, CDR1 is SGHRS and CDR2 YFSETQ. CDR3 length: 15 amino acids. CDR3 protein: CASSPQPGQGFEQYF. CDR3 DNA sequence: TGCGCCAGCAGTCCACAACCGGGACAGGGATTTGAGCAGTACTTC.

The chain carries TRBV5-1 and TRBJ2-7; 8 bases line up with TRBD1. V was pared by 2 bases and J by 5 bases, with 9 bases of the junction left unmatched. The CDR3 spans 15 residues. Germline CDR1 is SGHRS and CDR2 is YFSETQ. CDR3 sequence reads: CASSFPGQGENEQYF. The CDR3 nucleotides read TGCGCCAGCAGCTTCCCCGGACAGGGAGAGAACGAGCAGTACTTC.

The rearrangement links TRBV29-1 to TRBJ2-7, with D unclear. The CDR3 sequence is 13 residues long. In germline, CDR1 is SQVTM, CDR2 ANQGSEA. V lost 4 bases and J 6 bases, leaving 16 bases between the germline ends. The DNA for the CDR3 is TGCAGCGTTGGATTCCAATCCTTCTCCGAGCAGTACTTC. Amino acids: CSVGFQSFSEQYF.

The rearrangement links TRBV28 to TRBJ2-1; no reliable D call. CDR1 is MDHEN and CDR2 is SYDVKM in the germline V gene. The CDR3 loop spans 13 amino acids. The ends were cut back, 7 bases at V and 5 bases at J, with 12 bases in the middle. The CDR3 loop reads CASNFRRDNEQFF. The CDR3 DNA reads TGTGCCAGCAATTTTCGACGGGACAATGAGCAGTTCTTC.

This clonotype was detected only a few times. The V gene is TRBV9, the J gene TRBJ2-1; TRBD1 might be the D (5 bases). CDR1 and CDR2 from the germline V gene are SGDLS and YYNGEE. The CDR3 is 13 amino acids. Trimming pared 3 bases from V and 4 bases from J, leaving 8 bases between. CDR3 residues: CASSEGAYNEQFF. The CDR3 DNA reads TGTGCCAGCAGCGAAGGGGCTTACAATGAGCAGTTCTTC.

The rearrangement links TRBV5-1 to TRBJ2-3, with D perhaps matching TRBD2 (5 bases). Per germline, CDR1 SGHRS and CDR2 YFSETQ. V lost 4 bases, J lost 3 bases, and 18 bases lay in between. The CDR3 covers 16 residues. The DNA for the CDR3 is TGCGCCAGCAGCACCTCGGGTCGGGGAGAGACAGATACGCAGTATTTT. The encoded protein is CASSTSGRGETDTQYF.